This T cell receptor (beta chain) came from a study of beta chain features in type 1 diabetes. Study results and caveats: There was a moderate but significant shortening of TCRB CDR3s in all four CD4+ subsets of Type 1 diabetes patients.

CDR3 length: 15 amino acids. CDR1 and CDR2 from the germline V gene are SGHAT and FQNNGV. V lost 1 base, J lost 4 bases, and 13 bases lay in between. Turning to this clone: Its specificity is not known.

The isolated RNA, all of it, was reverse transcribed, so expressed TCRB transcripts were what got sequenced. Some clones are missing from TCRdb's copy, which holds only in-frame ones; the method was immunoSEQ multiplex PCR. The repertoire holds some 250,000 clones, with around 9.9% as singletons. The sample consisted of naive CD4+ T cells from blood. V is TRBV11-2 and J is TRBJ2-5; TRBD2 is a possible D gene (7 bases). This sequence originates from a man aged 30-40 years with type 1 diabetes. The CDR3 coding sequence is TGTGCCAGCAGCTTAGTTCGGGGGGCCCCAGAGACCCAGTACTTC. The encoded protein is CASSLVRGAPETQYF.